This record looks at one T cell receptor (beta chain) sequence and its context. Antigen: not known. The repertoire was sequenced with immunoSEQ multiplex PCR; TCRdb's copy has only in-frame clones and lacks some. The table shows under 150,000 clones, with roughly 85% occurring only once. The germline gives CDR1 MDHEN, CDR2 SYDVKM. The V end was cut by 7 bases, the J end by 7 bases, with 20 bases between. This CDR3 region has 15 residues. This entry comes from a study of Ad26.COV2.S vaccination and SARS-CoV-2 variants. Study results and caveats: Participants in the vaccine arm had higher spike-specific TCR breadth; placebo recipients had lower. Non-spike TCR breadth showed similarity between vaccine and placebo recipients.

The TCR originated in a human donor who had recovered from COVID-19. The material was peripheral blood, obtained after recovery from COVID-19. The chain employs TRBV28 and TRBJ2-1, with D possibly being TRBD1 (7 bases). CDR3 in amino acids: CASTYQGGLRNEQFF. CDR3 coding DNA: TGTGCCAGCACCTACCAGGGGGGCCTCAGGAATGAGCAGTTCTTC.